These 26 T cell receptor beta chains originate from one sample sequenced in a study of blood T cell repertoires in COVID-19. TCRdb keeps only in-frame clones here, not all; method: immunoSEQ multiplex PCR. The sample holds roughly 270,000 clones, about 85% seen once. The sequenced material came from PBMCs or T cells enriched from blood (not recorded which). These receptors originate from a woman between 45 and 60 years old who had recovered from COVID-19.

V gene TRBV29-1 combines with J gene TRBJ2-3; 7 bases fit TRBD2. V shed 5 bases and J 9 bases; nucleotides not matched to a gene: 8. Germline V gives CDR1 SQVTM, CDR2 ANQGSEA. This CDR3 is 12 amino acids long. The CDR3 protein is CSVSGLSLTQYF. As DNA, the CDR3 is TGCAGCGTTTCGGGACTATCCCTAACGCAGTATTTT.

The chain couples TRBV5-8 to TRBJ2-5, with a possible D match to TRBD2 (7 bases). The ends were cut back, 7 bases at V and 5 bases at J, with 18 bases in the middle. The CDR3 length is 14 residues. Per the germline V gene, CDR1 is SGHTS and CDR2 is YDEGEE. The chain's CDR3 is CASCLGGLEETQYF. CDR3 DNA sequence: TGTGCCAGCTGTCTGGGGGGGCTCGAGGAGACCCAGTACTTC.

CDR3 protein: CASSLEGRADGYTF. The CDR3 DNA follows: TGTGCCAGCAGCTTAGAGGGCAGGGCGGATGGCTACACCTTC. The chain recombines TRBV7-2 with TRBJ1-2, with D perhaps TRBD1 (5 bases). V was shortened by 1 base and J by 6 bases, with 12 bases between the two germline ends. Germline V gene sequence: CDR1 SGHTA, CDR2 FQGNSA. The CDR3 runs 14 residues.

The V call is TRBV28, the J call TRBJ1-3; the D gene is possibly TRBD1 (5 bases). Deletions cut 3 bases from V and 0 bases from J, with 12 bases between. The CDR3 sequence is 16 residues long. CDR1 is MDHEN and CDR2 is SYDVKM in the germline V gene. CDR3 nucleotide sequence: TGTGCCAGCAGTTTGGCAGGGCAGGCCTCTGGAAACACCATATATTTT. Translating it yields CASSLAGQASGNTIYF.

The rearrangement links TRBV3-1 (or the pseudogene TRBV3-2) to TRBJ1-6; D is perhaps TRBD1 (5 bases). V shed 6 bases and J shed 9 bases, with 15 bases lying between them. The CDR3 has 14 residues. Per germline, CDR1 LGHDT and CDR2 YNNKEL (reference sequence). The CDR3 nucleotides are TGTGCCAGCAGTCCGAAGAGCAGGGCTTCACCCCTCCACTTT. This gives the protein CASSPKSRASPLHF.

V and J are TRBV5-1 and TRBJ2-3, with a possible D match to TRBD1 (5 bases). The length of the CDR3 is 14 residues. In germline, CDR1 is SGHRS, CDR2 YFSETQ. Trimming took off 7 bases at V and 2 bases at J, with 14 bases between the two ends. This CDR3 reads CASGETVTTDTQYF. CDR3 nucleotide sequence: TGCGCCAGCGGAGAGACAGTAACCACAGATACGCAGTATTTT.

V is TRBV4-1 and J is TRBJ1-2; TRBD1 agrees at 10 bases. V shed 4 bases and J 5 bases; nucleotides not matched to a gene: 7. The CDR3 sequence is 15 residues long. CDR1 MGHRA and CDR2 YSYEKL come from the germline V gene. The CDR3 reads CASSRRDRGGYGYTF. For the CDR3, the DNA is TGCGCCAGCAGCCGCAGGGACAGGGGCGGATATGGCTACACCTTC.

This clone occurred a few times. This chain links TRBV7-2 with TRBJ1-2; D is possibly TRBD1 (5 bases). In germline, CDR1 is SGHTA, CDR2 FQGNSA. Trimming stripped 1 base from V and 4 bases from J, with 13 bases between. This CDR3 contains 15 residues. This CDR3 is CASSLDRGIGYGYTF. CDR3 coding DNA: TGTGCCAGCAGCTTAGATAGGGGCATCGGCTATGGCTACACCTTC. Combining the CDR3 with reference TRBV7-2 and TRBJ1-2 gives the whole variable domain GAGVSQSPSNKVTEKGKDVELRCDPISGHTALYWYRQSLGQGLEFLIYFQGNSAPDKSGLPSDRFSAERTGGSVSTLTIQRTQQEDSAVYLCASSLDRGIGYGYTFGSGTRLTVV.

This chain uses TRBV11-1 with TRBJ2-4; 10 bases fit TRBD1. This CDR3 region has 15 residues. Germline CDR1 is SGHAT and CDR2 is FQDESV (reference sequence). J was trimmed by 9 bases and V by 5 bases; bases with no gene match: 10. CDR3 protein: CASSPMGQGPGIQYF. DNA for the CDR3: TGTGCCAGCAGCCCTATGGGACAGGGGCCGGGCATTCAGTACTTC.

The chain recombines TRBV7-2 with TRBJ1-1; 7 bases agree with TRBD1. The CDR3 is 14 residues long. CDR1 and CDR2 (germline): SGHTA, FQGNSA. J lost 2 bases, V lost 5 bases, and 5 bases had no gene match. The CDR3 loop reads CASSARTGNTEAFF. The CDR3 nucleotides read TGTGCCAGCAGCGCCCGGACAGGTAACACTGAAGCTTTCTTT.

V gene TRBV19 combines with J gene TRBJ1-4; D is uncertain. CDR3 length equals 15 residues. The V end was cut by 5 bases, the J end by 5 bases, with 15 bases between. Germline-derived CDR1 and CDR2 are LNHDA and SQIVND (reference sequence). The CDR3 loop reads CASSLLAQPNEKLFF. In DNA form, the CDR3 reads TGTGCCAGTAGTCTGCTGGCACAGCCAAATGAAAAACTGTTTTTT.

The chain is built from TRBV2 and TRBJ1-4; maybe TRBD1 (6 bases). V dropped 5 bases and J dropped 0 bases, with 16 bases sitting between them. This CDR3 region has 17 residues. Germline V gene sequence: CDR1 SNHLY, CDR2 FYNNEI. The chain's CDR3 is CASSTPTRQATNEKLFF. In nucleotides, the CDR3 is TGTGCCAGCAGTACCCCAACCCGACAGGCAACTAATGAAAAACTGTTTTTT.

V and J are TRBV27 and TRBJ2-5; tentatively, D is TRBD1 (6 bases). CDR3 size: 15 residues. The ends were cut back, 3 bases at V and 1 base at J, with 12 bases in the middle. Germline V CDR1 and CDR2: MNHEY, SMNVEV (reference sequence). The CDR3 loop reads CASSFSGQSQETQYF. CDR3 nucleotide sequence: TGTGCCAGCAGTTTCTCCGGACAGAGCCAAGAGACCCAGTACTTC.

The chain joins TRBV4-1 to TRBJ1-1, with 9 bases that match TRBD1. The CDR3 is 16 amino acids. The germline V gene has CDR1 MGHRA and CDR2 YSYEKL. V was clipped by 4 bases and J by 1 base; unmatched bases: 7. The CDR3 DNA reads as TGCGCCAGCAGCCGAGGACAGGGGACTTGGAACACTGAAGCTTTCTTT. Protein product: CASSRGQGTWNTEAFF.

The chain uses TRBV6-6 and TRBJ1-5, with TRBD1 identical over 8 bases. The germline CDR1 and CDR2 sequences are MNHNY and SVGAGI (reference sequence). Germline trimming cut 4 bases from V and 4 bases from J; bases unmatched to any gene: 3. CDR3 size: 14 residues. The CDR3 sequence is CASSLQGGNQPQHF. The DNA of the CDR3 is TGTGCCAGCAGTTTACAGGGGGGGAATCAGCCCCAGCATTTT.

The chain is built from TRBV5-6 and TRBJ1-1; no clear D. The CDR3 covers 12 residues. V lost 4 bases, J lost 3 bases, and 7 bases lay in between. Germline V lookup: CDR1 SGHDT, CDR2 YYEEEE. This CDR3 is CASSPGDTEAFF. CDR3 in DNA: TGTGCCAGCAGCCCCGGGGACACTGAAGCTTTCTTT.

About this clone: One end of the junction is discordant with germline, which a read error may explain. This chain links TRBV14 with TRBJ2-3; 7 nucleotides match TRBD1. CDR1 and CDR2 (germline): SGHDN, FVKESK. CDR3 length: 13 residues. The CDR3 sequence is CVSSQRQGGTQYF. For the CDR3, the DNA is TGTGTCAGCAGCCAGAGACAGGGTGGTACGCAGTATTTT. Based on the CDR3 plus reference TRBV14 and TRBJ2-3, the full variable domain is EAGVTQFPSHSVIEKGQTVTLRCDPISGHDNLYWYRRVMGKEIKFLLHFVKESKQDESGMPNNRFLAERTGGTYSTLKVQPAELEDSGVYFCVSSQRQGGTQYFGPGTRLTVL.

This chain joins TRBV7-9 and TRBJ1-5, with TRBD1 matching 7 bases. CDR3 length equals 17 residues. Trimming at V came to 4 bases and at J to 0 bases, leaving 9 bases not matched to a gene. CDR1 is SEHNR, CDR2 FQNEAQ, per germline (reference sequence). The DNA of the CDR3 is TGTGCCAGCAGCTATGGGACAGCAAGATATAGCAATCAGCCCCAGCATTTT. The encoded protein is CASSYGTARYSNQPQHF.

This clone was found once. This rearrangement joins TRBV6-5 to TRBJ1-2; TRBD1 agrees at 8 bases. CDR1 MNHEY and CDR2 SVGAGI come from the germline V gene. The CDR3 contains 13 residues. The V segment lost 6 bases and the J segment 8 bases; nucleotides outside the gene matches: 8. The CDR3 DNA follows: TGTGCCAGCAGCCGGCAGCAGGGGGCCGGCTACACCTTC. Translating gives CASSRQQGAGYTF.

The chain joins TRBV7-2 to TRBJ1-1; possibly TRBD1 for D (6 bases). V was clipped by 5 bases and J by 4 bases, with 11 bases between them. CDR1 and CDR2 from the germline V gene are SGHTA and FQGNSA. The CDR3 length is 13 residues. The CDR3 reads CASSKDRGTEAFF. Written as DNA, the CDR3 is TGTGCCAGCAGCAAGGACAGAGGCACTGAAGCTTTCTTT.

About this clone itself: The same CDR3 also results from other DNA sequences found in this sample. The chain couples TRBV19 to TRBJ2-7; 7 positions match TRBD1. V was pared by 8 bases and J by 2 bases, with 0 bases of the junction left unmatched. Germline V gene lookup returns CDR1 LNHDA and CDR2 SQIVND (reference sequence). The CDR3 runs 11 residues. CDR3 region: CASQGAYEQYF. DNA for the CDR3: TGTGCCAGTCAGGGGGCCTACGAGCAGTACTTC.

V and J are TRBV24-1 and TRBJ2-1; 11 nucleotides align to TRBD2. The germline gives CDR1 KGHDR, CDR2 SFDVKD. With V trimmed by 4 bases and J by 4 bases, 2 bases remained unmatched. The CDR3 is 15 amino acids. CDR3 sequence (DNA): TGTGCCACCAGTGAGACTAGCGGGACTTACAATGAGCAGTTCTTC. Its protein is CATSETSGTYNEQFF.

CDR3 sequence: CASRPTGSQSGYTF. CDR3 bases: TGTGCCAGTAGGCCGACAGGATCCCAATCCGGCTACACCTTC. This chain uses TRBV19 with TRBJ1-2; perhaps TRBD1 as D (6 bases). V lost 6 bases and J lost 8, with 19 bases in between. In germline, CDR1 is LNHDA, CDR2 SQIVND (reference sequence). The CDR3 totals 14 residues. Drawing the rest from reference TRBV19 and TRBJ1-2, the complete variable domain is DGGITQSPKYLFRKEGQNVTLSCEQNLNHDAMYWYRQDPGQGLRLIYYSQIVNDFQKGDIAEGYSVSREKKESFPLTVTSAQKNPTAFYLCASRPTGSQSGYTFGSGTRLTVV.

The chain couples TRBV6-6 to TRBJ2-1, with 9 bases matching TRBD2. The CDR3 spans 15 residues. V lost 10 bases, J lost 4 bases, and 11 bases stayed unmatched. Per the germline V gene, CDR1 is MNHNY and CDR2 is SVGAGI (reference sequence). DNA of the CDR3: TGTGCCACTATCCCAACCAGCGGGAGGTACAATGAGCAGTTCTTC. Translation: CATIPTSGRYNEQFF.

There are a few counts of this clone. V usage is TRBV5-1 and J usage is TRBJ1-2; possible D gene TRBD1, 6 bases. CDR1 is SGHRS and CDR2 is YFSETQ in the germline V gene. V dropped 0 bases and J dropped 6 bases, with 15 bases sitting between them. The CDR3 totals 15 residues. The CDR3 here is CASSLGQADVHGYTF. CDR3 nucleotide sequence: TGCGCCAGCAGCTTGGGACAGGCGGACGTTCATGGCTACACCTTC.

CDR3 region: CASSVGGISTDTQYF. In nucleotides, the CDR3 is TGTGCCAGCAGCGTTGGAGGGATTAGCACAGATACGCAGTATTTT. The J gene is TRBJ2-3, the V gene TRBV9, with D possibly being TRBD2 (6 bases). The CDR3 has 15 residues. CDR1 and CDR2 from the germline V gene are SGDLS and YYNGEE. V was cut by 2 bases and J by 0 bases, with 10 bases left in between.